These 18 T cell receptor beta chains were sequenced from one sample in a study of coeliac disease. The table came from immunoSEQ multiplex PCR; TCRdb's copy has only in-frame clones and leaves some out. The table lists some 970 clones, under 75% of them singletons. The material sequenced was intraepithelial lymphocytes from the gut. All receptors come from a human donor without celiac disease.

The chain recombines TRBV7-2 with TRBJ2-5, with D maybe TRBD2 (6 bases). V was cut by 5 bases and J by 1 base, with 14 bases left in between. The CDR3 has 15 amino acids. The germline CDR1 and CDR2 sequences are SGHTA and FQGNSA. The CDR3 sequence: CASSIGTSLQETQYF. The CDR3 nucleotides are TGTGCCAGCAGCATAGGGACTTCCCTCCAAGAGACCCAGTACTTC.

About this clone: The sample contains more than one DNA sequence encoding this CDR3. V gene TRBV19 combines with J gene TRBJ2-7, with D perhaps matching TRBD1 (5 bases). CDR1 is LNHDA, CDR2 SQIVND, per germline (reference sequence). The CDR3 loop spans 13 amino acids. V was trimmed by 6 bases and J by 1 base, leaving 10 bases between them. CDR3 in DNA: TGTGCCAGTAGCCTCGACAGTTCCTACGAGCAGTACTTC. Its protein product is CASSLDSSYEQYF.

The CDR3 spells CASSLEGPAYNEQFF. DNA of the CDR3: TGTGCCAGCAGCTTGGAGGGCCCAGCATACAATGAGCAGTTCTTC. This chain joins TRBV6-6 and TRBJ2-1; weak D call: TRBD2 (6 bases). From germline, CDR1 is MNHNY and CDR2 SVGAGI (reference sequence). Deletions cut 6 bases from V and 4 bases from J, with 16 bases between. This CDR3 has 15 amino acids.

The chain employs TRBV2 and TRBJ2-3; D is possibly TRBD2 (6 bases). In germline, CDR1 is SNHLY, CDR2 FYNNEI. CDR3 length equals 12 residues. V lost 6 bases to trimming and J lost 4 bases, with 8 bases between them. DNA of the CDR3: TGTGCCAGCAGGGGGAGGTCAGATACGCAGTATTTT. This encodes CASRGRSDTQYF.

The table lists this clone with a few counts. This chain links TRBV11-2 with TRBJ2-5; D possibly corresponds to TRBD1 (6 bases). V lost 3 bases, J lost 5 bases, and 16 bases lay in between. The CDR3 is 15 residues long. Germline V gene data show CDR1 as SGHAT and CDR2 as FQNNGV. The CDR3 loop is CASSLRGYEVETQYF. DNA for the CDR3: TGTGCCAGCAGCTTGAGGGGGTACGAGGTCGAGACCCAGTACTTC.

The J gene is TRBJ2-7, the V gene TRBV27; 8 bases are a match to TRBD1. J lost 9 bases, V lost 2 bases, and 12 bases had no gene match. The CDR3 length is 15 residues. Per germline, CDR1 MNHEY and CDR2 SMNVEV (reference sequence). The CDR3 nucleotides read TGTGCCAGCAGTTTAGGGACTGGACAGGGTAGTGCGCAGTACTTC. This gives the protein CASSLGTGQGSAQYF.

The V and J genes are TRBV7-9 and TRBJ2-1; D not certain. Trimming took off 0 bases at V and 9 bases at J, with 3 bases between the two ends. CDR1 SEHNR and CDR2 FQNEAQ come from the germline V gene (reference sequence). The length of the CDR3 is 11 residues. The CDR3 region is CASSLAGEQFF. The CDR3 region has the DNA TGTGCCAGCAGCTTAGCCGGTGAGCAGTTCTTC.

Note on this clone: The sample contains more than one DNA sequence encoding this CDR3. The rearrangement joins TRBV19 to TRBJ2-7, with D possibly matching TRBD1 (6 bases). Trimming took off 6 bases at V and 0 bases at J, with 9 bases between the two ends. The CDR3 sequence is 13 residues long. Germline CDR1 is LNHDA and CDR2 is SQIVND (reference sequence). Here the CDR3 reads CASSLDSSYEQYF. CDR3 DNA: TGTGCCAGTAGCCTGGACAGCTCCTACGAGCAGTACTTC.

The rearrangement joins TRBV27 to TRBJ2-2; 7 positions agree with TRBD2. The trim removed 3 bases at V and 1 base at J, leaving 2 bases unmatched. There are 15 residues in the CDR3. Looked up from germline, CDR1 is MNHEY and CDR2 is SMNVEV (reference sequence). The CDR3 loop is CASSFSSGNTGELFF. The CDR3 nucleotides are TGTGCCAGCAGTTTTTCTAGCGGGAACACCGGGGAGCTGTTTTTT.

The chain has TRBV7-9 and TRBJ2-4; no reliable D call. From germline, CDR1 is SEHNR and CDR2 FQNEAQ (reference sequence). Trimming cost V 5 bases and J 0 bases, with 14 bases left between them. The CDR3 loop spans 16 amino acids. DNA of the CDR3: TGTGCCAGCAGCCAGACATCTGGTATAGCCAAAAACATTCAGTACTTC. Translation gives CASSQTSGIAKNIQYF.

This chain uses TRBV5-8 with TRBJ2-4; 7 bases map to TRBD2. This CDR3 spans 18 amino acids. Germline values: CDR1 SGHTS, CDR2 YDEGEE. Losses at the gene ends were 1 base for V and 0 bases for J; bases not matched to a gene: 10. CDR3 protein: CASSLIREEGLAKNIQYF. CDR3 DNA: TGTGCCAGCAGCTTGATTCGGGAGGAGGGGCTAGCCAAAAACATTCAGTACTTC. Together with reference TRBV5-8 and TRBJ2-4, the CDR3 gives the full variable domain: EAGVTQSPTHLIKTRGQQATLRCSPISGHTSVYWYQQALGLGLQFLLWYDEGEERNRGNFPPRFSGRQFPNYSSELNVNALELEDSALYLCASSLIREEGLAKNIQYFGAGTRLSVL.

The chain is built from TRBV2 and TRBJ2-3; 11 bases are a match to TRBD2. This CDR3 has 14 amino acids. CDR1 is SNHLY, CDR2 FYNNEI, per germline. Trimming cost V 8 bases and J 0 bases; bases outside gene matches: 1. The CDR3 nucleotides are TGTGCCAGCGGACTAGCGGGTAGCACAGATACGCAGTATTTT. Protein sequence: CASGLAGSTDTQYF.

The chain carries TRBV4-1 and TRBJ1-1; possibly TRBD1 for D (6 bases). CDR3 length equals 16 residues. Trimming removed 0 bases at V and 5 bases at J, with 16 bases between. The germline CDR1 and CDR2 sequences are MGHRA and YSYEKL. The CDR3 DNA reads as TGCGCCAGCAGCCAAGAATGGGGGCTCGGGGGGACTGAAGCTTTCTTT. Protein: CASSQEWGLGGTEAFF.

This chain uses TRBV2 with TRBJ1-5, with D unclear. Germline V gene lookup returns CDR1 SNHLY and CDR2 FYNNEI. Trimming pared 5 bases from V and 2 bases from J, leaving 13 bases between. This CDR3 comprises 15 residues. The CDR3 DNA reads TGTGCCAGCAGTCCGCGGGGTTTGGGCAATCAGCCCCAGCATTTT. Amino acids: CASSPRGLGNQPQHF.

In this sample, this clone turned up a few times. The sample contains more than one DNA sequence encoding this CDR3. V is TRBV27 and J is TRBJ1-2; D gene ambiguous. Trimming removed 2 bases from V and 2 bases from J, with 6 bases in between. CDR1 MNHEY and CDR2 SMNVEV come from the germline V gene (reference sequence). This CDR3 is 13 amino acids long. The CDR3 DNA follows: TGTGCCAGCAGTTTAGGGCAGAACTATGGCTACACCTTC. It translates to CASSLGQNYGYTF.

The genes are TRBV7-2 and TRBJ2-1; 11 bases are a match to TRBD1. Losses at the gene ends were 5 bases for V and 7 bases for J; bases not matched to a gene: 7. The CDR3 contains 15 residues. Germline loops: CDR1 SGHTA, CDR2 FQGNSA. The CDR3 DNA follows: TGTGCCAGCAGCCCGCGTGGGGACAGGGGGAATGAGCAGTTCTTC. Amino acids: CASSPRGDRGNEQFF.

This chain uses TRBV7-9 with TRBJ2-4, with D unclear. V lost 3 bases and J 3 bases, leaving 12 bases between the germline ends. The CDR3 is 15 amino acids. The germline CDR1 and CDR2 sequences are SEHNR and FQNEAQ (reference sequence). The CDR3: CASSFGQSDKNIQYF. CDR3 coding DNA: TGTGCCAGCAGCTTTGGGCAGTCGGACAAAAACATTCAGTACTTC.

CDR3 region: CASSLRFNTQETQYF. The CDR3 DNA reads TGTGCCAGCAGCTTAAGATTTAACACCCAAGAGACCCAGTACTTC. The chain has TRBV11-2 and TRBJ2-5; D call uncertain. In germline, CDR1 is SGHAT, CDR2 FQNNGV. Trimming left V 2 bases short and J 1 base short, with 11 bases between. The CDR3 consists of 15 residues. The whole variable domain, filled in from reference TRBV11-2 and TRBJ2-5, reads EAGVAQSPRYKIIEKRQSVAFWCNPISGHATLYWYQQILGQGPKLLIQFQNNGVVDDSQLPKDRFSAERLKGVDSTLKIQPAKLEDSAVYLCASSLRFNTQETQYFGPGTRLLVL.